This note documents a single T cell receptor (beta chain) sequence. The entry originates in a study of identical twins. Germline V lookup: CDR1 MNHEY, CDR2 SMNVEV (reference sequence). Trimming took 1 base from V and 4 from J, leaving 8 bases between them. The CDR3 is 14 residues long. Each CDR3 protein gets one entry after TCRdb re-called the 5' RACE reads with MiXCR. The sample consists of 1.5 million to 2 million distinct CDR3 sequences, about 31% of them appearing once. Sequenced material: cord blood. The genes are TRBV27 and TRBJ1-5; no reliable D call. The sequence came from a newborn girl in good health. The CDR3 reads CASSLFPVNQPQHF. The CDR3 nucleotides read TGTGCCAGCAGTTTATTCCCGGTGAATCAGCCCCAGCATTTT.